These 32 T cell receptor beta chains originate from one sample sequenced in a study of T cell changes during pregnancy in multiple sclerosis. Using immunoSEQ multiplex PCR, the repertoire was profiled, and TCRdb retains in-frame clones only, with some absent. The table has tens of thousands of clones, 90% to 95% seen once; the top ten hold roughly 5%. This sample comprised CD8+ T cells from peripheral blood mononuclear cells, obtained before pregnancy. These receptors came from a female donor with multiple sclerosis, enrolled in a pregnancy study.

The V and J genes are TRBV9 and TRBJ1-2; 10 positions agree with TRBD1. CDR1 and CDR2 from the germline V gene are SGDLS and YYNGEE. The V and J ends lost 5 bases and 6 bases, in that order; junction bases with no gene match: 10. CDR3 length: 15 amino acids. In DNA, the CDR3 is TGTGCCAGCAGGTCTCCGGGACAGGGGTTCGATGGCTACACCTTC. Encoded protein: CASRSPGQGFDGYTF.

This rearrangement joins TRBV9 to TRBJ2-7; 11 bases are shared with TRBD1. This CDR3 is 14 amino acids long. Germline V gene sequence: CDR1 SGDLS, CDR2 YYNGEE. With 4 bases clipped from V and 6 bases from J, the junction kept 6 bases outside the gene matches. In nucleotides, the CDR3 is TGTGCCAGCAGCCCCCGGACAGGGGGCGTCGAGCAGTACTTC. It yields the protein CASSPRTGGVEQYF.

The V gene is TRBV7-2, the J gene TRBJ2-7; no clear D gene. V was shortened by 1 base and J by 3 bases, with 13 bases between the two germline ends. CDR3 length: 15 residues. From germline, CDR1 is SGHTA and CDR2 FQGNSA. CDR3 sequence (DNA): TGTGCCAGCAGCTTAGGGGCCGGTTCAGGCTACGAGCAGTACTTC. Translated: CASSLGAGSGYEQYF.

The chain recombines TRBV27 with TRBJ2-3; D possibly corresponds to TRBD1 (5 bases). Germline V lookup: CDR1 MNHEY, CDR2 SMNVEV (reference sequence). The CDR3 consists of 14 residues. V was trimmed by 7 bases and J by 0 bases, leaving 11 bases between them. The CDR3 sequence is CASTRRGSTDTQYF. CDR3 DNA sequence: TGTGCCAGCACCCGAAGGGGTAGCACAGATACGCAGTATTTT.

This chain's CDR3 is CASSYSTDTNEKLFF. The CDR3 region has the DNA TGTGCCAGCAGTTACTCGACAGACACTAATGAAAAACTGTTTTTT. This chain joins TRBV6-5 and TRBJ1-4, with D possibly TRBD1 on 5 matching bases. This CDR3 has 15 amino acids. V was pared by 0 bases and J by 2 bases, with 7 bases between. Germline V gives CDR1 MNHEY, CDR2 SVGAGI.

This chain uses TRBV6-1 with TRBJ1-4, with D possibly TRBD1 on 5 matching bases. Trimming cost V 2 bases and J 4 bases, with 14 bases left between them. Germline values: CDR1 MNHNS, CDR2 SASEGT. The CDR3 has 16 amino acids. In DNA, the CDR3 is TGTGCCAGCAGTGAAACCCGGGGGATCGGTAATGAAAAACTGTTTTTT. It codes for CASSETRGIGNEKLFF.

The gene calls are TRBV27 and TRBJ2-7; tentatively, D is TRBD1 (6 bases). Germline V lookup: CDR1 MNHEY, CDR2 SMNVEV (reference sequence). The CDR3 spans 15 residues. Trimming removed 2 bases at V and 5 bases at J, with 16 bases between. As DNA, the CDR3 is TGTGCCAGCAGTTTAGATTGGGGGCGCGGAGACGAGCAGTACTTC. Translation: CASSLDWGRGDEQYF.

The rearrangement uses TRBV6-5 and TRBJ2-1; possible D gene TRBD2, 6 bases. The CDR3 runs 15 residues. Trimming shortened V by 7 bases and J by 5 bases, and 18 bases separated the two germline ends. Germline assignment: CDR1 MNHEY and CDR2 SVGAGI. CDR3 DNA: TGTGCCAGCACATTTACCGGGGGACCAGACAATGAGCAGTTCTTC. Its protein product is CASTFTGGPDNEQFF.

The CDR3 protein is CASSLDPSYGYTF. The CDR3 DNA is TGTGCCAGCAGCTTAGACCCCAGCTATGGCTACACCTTC. The chain is built from TRBV7-6 and TRBJ1-2; unclear D gene. Trimming removed 1 base at V and 4 bases at J, with 7 bases between. Germline CDR1 is SGHVS and CDR2 is FNYEAQ. This CDR3 has 13 amino acids.

The chain recombines TRBV11-2 with TRBJ1-1; D gene unclear. CDR1 and CDR2 (germline): SGHAT, FQNNGV. V lost 3 bases, J lost 1 base, and 21 bases lay in between. The CDR3 totals 18 residues. Here the CDR3 DNA reads TGTGCCAGCAGCTTTTTAGGGAGAGACCTTCGGGGGAACACTGAAGCTTTCTTT. As protein: CASSFLGRDLRGNTEAFF.

The sample holds one count of this clone. This rearrangement joins TRBV6-5 to TRBJ1-3; D gene ambiguous. Trimming pared 0 bases from V and 1 base from J, leaving 10 bases between. The CDR3 is 16 amino acids. The V gene's germline CDR1 is MNHEY and CDR2 SVGAGI. CDR3 region: CASSYSLGDSGNTIYF. CDR3 in DNA: TGTGCCAGCAGTTACTCGCTCGGGGATTCTGGAAACACCATATATTTT.

This chain uses TRBV19 with TRBJ2-2, with a tentative D call TRBD1 (5 bases). The germline V gene encodes CDR1 LNHDA and CDR2 SQIVND (reference sequence). V lost 5 bases and J 2 bases, leaving 15 bases between the germline ends. The CDR3 runs 16 residues. CDR3 sequence: CASSGRATPNTGELFF. The CDR3 nucleotides are TGTGCCAGTAGTGGCAGGGCGACGCCTAACACCGGGGAGCTGTTTTTT.

This clone appeared once. The genes are TRBV2 and TRBJ1-1; D gene unclear. The CDR3 consists of 11 residues. The V end was cut by 6 bases, the J end by 11 bases, with 13 bases between. Germline V lookup: CDR1 SNHLY, CDR2 FYNNEI. CDR3 DNA: TGTGCCAGCAGCGGGGAGGTTGGGGCTTTCTTT. Its translation is CASSGEVGAFF. The full variable domain, its missing parts supplied by reference TRBV2 and TRBJ1-1, is EPEVTQTPSHQVTQMGQEVILRCVPISNHLYFYWYRQILGQKVEFLVSFYNNEISEKSEIFDDQFSVERPDGSNFTLKIRSTKLEDSAMYFCASSGEVGAFFGQGTRLTVV.

The chain joins TRBV5-1 to TRBJ1-1; a weak D match, TRBD1 (5 bases). Germline CDR1 and CDR2: SGHRS and YFSETQ. V lost 4 bases and J 4 bases, leaving 11 bases between the germline ends. CDR3 length: 13 amino acids. CDR3 in amino acids: CASSAGQITEAFF. The CDR3 DNA reads as TGCGCCAGCAGCGCCGGACAAATCACTGAAGCTTTCTTT.

V is TRBV9 and J is TRBJ2-3, with TRBD2 matching 10 bases. Unmatched junction bases numbered 6, after V lost 5 bases and J lost 0 bases. This CDR3 spans 16 amino acids. Per germline, CDR1 SGDLS and CDR2 YYNGEE. CDR3 region: CASSFSGGPSTDTQYF. CDR3 coding DNA: TGTGCCAGCAGTTTTAGCGGGGGGCCTAGCACAGATACGCAGTATTTT.

This clone showed up just once. The J gene is TRBJ2-1, the V gene TRBV13, with D maybe TRBD2 (5 bases). The germline gives CDR1 PRHDT, CDR2 FYEKMQ (reference sequence). V was cut by 5 bases and J by 8 bases, with 13 bases left in between. The CDR3 runs 13 residues. The CDR3 nucleotides are TGTGCCAGCAGCCCGGGGTCCAACGATGAGCAGTTCTTC. Protein: CASSPGSNDEQFF.

The CDR3 sequence: CASSLYGGARDEQFF. In DNA form, the CDR3 reads TGTGCCAGCAGCCTTTACGGGGGGGCGAGGGATGAGCAGTTCTTC. The chain uses TRBV14 and TRBJ2-1, with 8 positions matching TRBD2. The CDR3 sequence is 15 residues long. Trimming cost V 4 bases and J 8 bases; bases outside gene matches: 10. CDR1 and CDR2 from the germline V gene are SGHDN and FVKESK.

This clone was observed once. This rearrangement joins TRBV15 to TRBJ2-6; tentatively, D is TRBD1 (5 bases). The CDR3 sequence is 16 residues long. V was trimmed by 1 base and J by 0 bases, leaving 7 bases between them. CDR1 is LNHNV, CDR2 YYDKDF, per germline (reference sequence). The CDR3: CATSRAQGSGANVLTF. CDR3 DNA sequence: TGTGCCACCAGCAGAGCCCAGGGCTCTGGGGCCAACGTCCTGACTTTC.

This clone is a singleton in its sample. CDR3 nucleotides: TGTGCCAGCAGTGAATACGTTTCCTCGGGTTATACGCAGTATTTT. Its protein product is CASSEYVSSGYTQYF. The rearrangement uses TRBV6-1 and TRBJ2-3, with D unresolved. Trimming left V 2 bases short and J 7 bases short, with 16 bases between. Per the germline V gene, CDR1 is MNHNS and CDR2 is SASEGT. This CDR3 region has 15 residues.

This chain links TRBV14 with TRBJ2-7, with 7 bases lining up with TRBD1. The CDR3 has 15 amino acids. Germline-derived CDR1 and CDR2 are SGHDN and FVKESK. V was pared by 5 bases and J by 5 bases, with 12 bases of the junction left unmatched. In DNA form, the CDR3 reads TGTGCCAGCAGCTCAGTGAGGGGGCGCCCGGACGAGCAGTACTTC. Amino acids: CASSSVRGRPDEQYF.

This rearrangement joins TRBV11-2 to TRBJ2-2; possible D gene TRBD1, 7 bases. This CDR3 contains 15 residues. Germline-derived CDR1 and CDR2 are SGHAT and FQNNGV. The ends were cut back, 1 base at V and 6 bases at J, with 12 bases in the middle. As DNA, the CDR3 is TGTGCCAGCAGCTTAGCAGGGGGGTTTTCCGGGGAGCTGTTTTTT. It is translated as CASSLAGGFSGELFF.

The gene calls are TRBV19 and TRBJ1-5, with D possibly being TRBD1 (6 bases). Trimming cost V 6 bases and J 0 bases, with 12 bases left between them. The CDR3 extends over 15 amino acids. Looked up from germline, CDR1 is LNHDA and CDR2 is SQIVND (reference sequence). CDR3: CASRWTVDSNQPQHF. CDR3 DNA sequence: TGTGCCAGTAGATGGACAGTTGATAGCAATCAGCCCCAGCATTTT.

The chain carries TRBV5-4 and TRBJ2-1; TRBD2 matches at 9 bases. Trimming took 3 bases from V and 10 from J; bases not matched to a gene: 11. The CDR3 runs 15 residues. Germline CDR1 is SGHNT and CDR2 is YYREEE (reference sequence). The CDR3 DNA sequence: TGTGCCAGCAGCTCTAGCGGGATTTACACGGGGGAGCAGTTCTTC. It codes for CASSSSGIYTGEQFF.

The chain employs TRBV10-2 and TRBJ1-5; D may be TRBD1 (6 bases). The CDR3 consists of 14 residues. Trimming pared 10 bases from V and 3 bases from J, leaving 16 bases between. Germline CDR1 reads WSHSY; CDR2 reads SAAADI. Here the CDR3 reads CATSKTGFNQPQHF. CDR3 coding DNA: TGCGCCACCTCGAAGACAGGATTCAATCAGCCCCAGCATTTT.

The chain couples TRBV4-1 to TRBJ2-7; 10 bases agree with TRBD2. Germline trimming cut 6 bases from V and 7 bases from J; bases unmatched to any gene: 9. The germline V gene has CDR1 MGHRA and CDR2 YSYEKL. The CDR3 loop spans 14 amino acids. As DNA, the CDR3 is TGCGCCAGCAGTCCCTGGGGTAGCGGGGGGGAGCAGTACTTC. Amino acid sequence: CASSPWGSGGEQYF.

The chain uses TRBV12-2 and TRBJ1-1. TRBV12-2 is assigned pseudogene status. The CDR3 runs 18 residues. CDR3 coding DNA: TGTGCAAGTCGCTTAGTAGTCGGGGGTAGGACGGTGAACACTGAAGCTTTCTTT. Residues: CASRLVVGGRTVNTEAFF.

CDR3 bases: TGTGCCAGCAGCCCACCCCGGGACAGGGGTGCTGGCTACACCTTC. Protein sequence: CASSPPRDRGAGYTF. The J gene is TRBJ1-2, the V gene TRBV2; 10 bases fit TRBD1. The germline gives CDR1 SNHLY, CDR2 FYNNEI. J was trimmed by 7 bases and V by 6 bases; bases with no gene match: 11. CDR3 size: 15 residues.

Only one count was recorded for this clone. This chain joins TRBV18 and TRBJ1-1, with 8 bases lining up with TRBD1. Germline lookup yields CDR1 KGHSH and CDR2 LQKENI. The CDR3 spans 15 residues. Trimming took 0 bases from V and 3 from J; bases not matched to a gene: 3. CDR3 nucleotide sequence: TGTGCCAGCTCACCACCAGGACAGGGCTACACTGAAGCTTTCTTT. Its protein is CASSPPGQGYTEAFF.

The gene calls are TRBV15 and TRBJ2-2; TRBD2 matches 12 bases. CDR3 length: 19 amino acids. The V gene's germline CDR1 is LNHNV and CDR2 YYDKDF (reference sequence). The V segment lost 4 bases and the J segment 5 bases; nucleotides outside the gene matches: 14. The CDR3 reads CATSILPSGGARWTGELFF. The CDR3 DNA reads as TGTGCCACCAGCATCCTGCCTAGCGGGGGGGCCCGGTGGACCGGGGAGCTGTTTTTT.

The chain recombines TRBV30 with TRBJ1-2, with D maybe TRBD1 (5 bases). CDR3 length: 14 amino acids. V was trimmed by 1 base and J by 2 bases, leaving 11 bases between them. CDR1 GTSNPN and CDR2 SVGIG come from the germline V gene (reference sequence). In DNA, the CDR3 is TGTGCCTGGAGTGCCTGGGACTGGAACTATGGCTACACCTTC. This gives the protein CAWSAWDWNYGYTF.

J is TRBJ1-4 and V is TRBV5-3, with 8 positions matching TRBD1. TRBV5-3 has ORF status, its function being uncertain. The CDR3 is 13 residues long. V dropped 7 bases and J dropped 7; count of bases not matched to a gene: 6. CDR3 region: CARQSGGGEKLFF. CDR3 DNA sequence: TGTGCCAGACAGTCAGGGGGCGGTGAAAAACTGTTTTTT.

This chain connects TRBV5-4 to TRBJ1-2; D not resolved. CDR1 and CDR2 from the germline V gene are SGHNT and YYREEE (reference sequence). This CDR3 spans 13 amino acids. V gave up 0 bases and J gave up 7 bases, with 10 bases separating them. The CDR3 nucleotides read TGTGCCAGCAGCTTGGACGGAGGAGTTGGCTACACCTTC. It translates to CASSLDGGVGYTF. The entire variable domain, with the rest obtained from reference TRBV5-4 and TRBJ1-2, is as follows: ETGVTQSPTHLIKTRGQQVTLRCSSQSGHNTVSWYQQALGQGPQFIFQYYREEENGRGNFPPRFSGLQFPNYSSELNVNALELDDSALYLCASSLDGGVGYTFGSGTRLTVV.